This T cell receptor (beta chain) comes out of a study of Ad26.COV2.S vaccination and SARS-CoV-2 variants. Looking at the study overall: Ad26.COV2.S shots went into the muscle once or twice, 56 days apart.

The data were produced by immunoSEQ multiplex PCR, yet TCRdb's version contains in-frame clones alone and is incomplete. The sample lists about 280,000 clones, more than 70% occurring once. The V end was cut by 0 bases, the J end by 5 bases, with 8 bases between. This CDR3 spans 15 amino acids. Germline values: CDR1 LGHNA, CDR2 YSLEER. Study observations and caveats: Recipients of vaccine and of placebo showed similar breadth of their non-spike TCR repertoires.

This clone was counted a few times. What it binds is unknown. Other DNA sequences of this sample code for an identical CDR3. The treatment: around 19 received Ad26.COV2.S at low or high dose, single or two shots; several received placebo; per-sample allocation not given. Samples came from day 63 after the first vaccine or placebo injection. What was given as vaccine was an Ad26 vector encoding Wuhan-strain SARS-CoV-2 spike. The clonotype originates from a person between 18 and 59 years old who received the Ad26.COV2.S COVID-19 vaccine or a placebo. This sample comprised peripheral blood, obtained in a trial of Ad26.COV2.S vaccine versus placebo. V and J are TRBV4-3 and TRBJ1-6; the D is unclear. The DNA of the CDR3 is TGCGCCAGCAGCCAAGATCCCAGGAATAATTCACCCCTCCACTTT. Its translation: CASSQDPRNNSPLHF.